This T cell receptor beta chain was obtained from a study of blood T cells in healthy people across ages. At the level of the study: Template switching captured about one barcoded beta molecule per two T cells.

The V gene's germline CDR1 is SGHAT and CDR2 FQNNGV. Trimming took 5 bases from V and 2 from J, leaving 17 bases between them. The CDR3 extends over 16 amino acids. This clonotype was seen a few times. A second PCR of about 7 to 11 cycles used a sample-barcoded 5' primer and a J-beta primer mix. A single record per CDR3 protein comes from TCRdb applying MiXCR to the 5' RACE reads. The top ten hold 5% to 7% of the sample, which has about 1.4 million distinct CDR3 sequences, roughly 59% seen once. The sample comprised blood. The TCR sequence derives from a man between 18 and 35 years old in good health. The chain couples TRBV11-2 to TRBJ2-3; a possible D gene is TRBD1 (6 bases). CDR3 bases: TGTGCCAGCAGCCGAGGGGGTCCGAGACTCACAGATACGCAGTATTTT. Its protein product is CASSRGGPRLTDTQYF.